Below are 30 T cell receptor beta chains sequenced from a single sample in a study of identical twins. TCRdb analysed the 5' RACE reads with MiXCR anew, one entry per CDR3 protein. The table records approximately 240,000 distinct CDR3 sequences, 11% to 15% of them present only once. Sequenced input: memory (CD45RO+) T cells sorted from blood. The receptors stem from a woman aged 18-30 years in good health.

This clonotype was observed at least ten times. CDR3 amino acids: CASSFTMAGLRNIQYF. CDR3 nucleotide sequence: TGTGCCAGCAGCTTCACAATGGCGGGACTAAGAAACATTCAGTACTTC. V is TRBV11-2 and J is TRBJ2-4; 7 bases agree with TRBD2. This CDR3 region has 16 residues. Germline loops: CDR1 SGHAT, CDR2 FQNNGV. V lost 3 bases, J lost 6 bases, and 11 bases stayed unmatched.

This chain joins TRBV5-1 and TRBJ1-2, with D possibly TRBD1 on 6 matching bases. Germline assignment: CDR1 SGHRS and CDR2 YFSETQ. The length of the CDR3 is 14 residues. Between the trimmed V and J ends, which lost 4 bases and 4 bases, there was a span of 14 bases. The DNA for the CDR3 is TGCGCCAGCAGCCGGCGGCAGGGGTTCTATGGCTACACCTTC. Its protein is CASSRRQGFYGYTF.

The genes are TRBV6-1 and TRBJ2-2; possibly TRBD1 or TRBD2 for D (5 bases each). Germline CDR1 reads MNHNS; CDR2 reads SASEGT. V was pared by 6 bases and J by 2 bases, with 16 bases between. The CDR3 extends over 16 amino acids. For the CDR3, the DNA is TGTGCCAGCAGCCCGAGGGGAGCGGACAACACCGGGGAGCTGTTTTTT. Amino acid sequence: CASSPRGADNTGELFF.

CDR3 sequence (DNA): TGTGCCAGCAGCCAAGGGCAGGGGGACAGGGTGTTGGAGACCCAGTACTTC. Residues: CASSQGQGDRVLETQYF. The chain recombines TRBV3-1 with TRBJ2-5; 9 nucleotides match TRBD1. Germline V gene lookup returns CDR1 LGHDT and CDR2 YNNKEL (reference sequence). V lost 1 base to trimming and J lost 5 bases; unmatched junction nucleotides: 11. CDR3 length: 17 residues.

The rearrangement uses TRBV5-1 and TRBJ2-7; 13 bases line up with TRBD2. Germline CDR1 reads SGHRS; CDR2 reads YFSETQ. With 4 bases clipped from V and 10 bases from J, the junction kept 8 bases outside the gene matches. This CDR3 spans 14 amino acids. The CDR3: CASSPGLAGVIQYF. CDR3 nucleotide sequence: TGCGCCAGCAGCCCCGGACTAGCGGGAGTTATTCAGTACTTC.

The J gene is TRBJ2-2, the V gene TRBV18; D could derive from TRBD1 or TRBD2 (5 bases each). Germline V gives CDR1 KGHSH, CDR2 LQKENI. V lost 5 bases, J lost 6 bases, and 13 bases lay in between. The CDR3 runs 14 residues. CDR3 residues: CASSFAGTSGELFF. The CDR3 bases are TGTGCCAGCTCATTCGCCGGGACCTCCGGGGAGCTGTTTTTT. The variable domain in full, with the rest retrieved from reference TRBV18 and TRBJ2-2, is NAGVMQNPRHLVRRRGQEARLRCSPMKGHSHVYWYRQLPEEGLKFMVYLQKENIIDESGMPKERFSAEFPKEGPSILRIQQVVRGDSAAYFCASSFAGTSGELFFGEGSRLTVL.

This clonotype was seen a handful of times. CDR3: CASSVDTSGYYNEQFF. CDR3 nucleotide sequence: TGTGCCAGCAGCGTAGATACTAGCGGGTACTACAATGAGCAGTTCTTC. The chain carries TRBV9 and TRBJ2-1; TRBD2 matches at 9 bases. CDR1 and CDR2 from the germline V gene are SGDLS and YYNGEE. V trimming: 0 bases; J trimming: 3 bases; junction bases outside the gene matches: 4. The CDR3 has 16 residues.

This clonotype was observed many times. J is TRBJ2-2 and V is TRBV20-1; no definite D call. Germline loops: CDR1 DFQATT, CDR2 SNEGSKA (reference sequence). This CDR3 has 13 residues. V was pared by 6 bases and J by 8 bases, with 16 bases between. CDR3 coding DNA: TGCAGTGCACGAACACAAAACCAGGGGGAGCTGTTTTTT. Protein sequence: CSARTQNQGELFF.

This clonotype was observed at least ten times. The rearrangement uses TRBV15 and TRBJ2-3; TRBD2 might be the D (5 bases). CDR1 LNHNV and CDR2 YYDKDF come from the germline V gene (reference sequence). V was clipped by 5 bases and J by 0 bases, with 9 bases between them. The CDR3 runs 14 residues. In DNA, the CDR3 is TGTGCCACCAGCGGCCGGGATAGCACAGATACGCAGTATTTT. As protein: CATSGRDSTDTQYF.

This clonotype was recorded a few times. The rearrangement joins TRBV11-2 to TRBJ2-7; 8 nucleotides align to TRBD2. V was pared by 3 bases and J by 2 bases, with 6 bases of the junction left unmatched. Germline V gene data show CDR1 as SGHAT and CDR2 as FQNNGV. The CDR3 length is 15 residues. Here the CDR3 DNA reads TGTGCCAGCAGCTTCCTGGGACTAGGAACCTACGAGCAGTACTTC. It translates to CASSFLGLGTYEQYF.

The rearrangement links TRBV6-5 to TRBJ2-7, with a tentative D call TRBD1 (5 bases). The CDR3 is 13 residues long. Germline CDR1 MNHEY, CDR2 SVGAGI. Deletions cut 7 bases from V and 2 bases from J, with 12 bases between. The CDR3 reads CASNSGSTYEQYF. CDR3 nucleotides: TGTGCCAGCAATTCAGGGTCTACCTACGAGCAGTACTTC.

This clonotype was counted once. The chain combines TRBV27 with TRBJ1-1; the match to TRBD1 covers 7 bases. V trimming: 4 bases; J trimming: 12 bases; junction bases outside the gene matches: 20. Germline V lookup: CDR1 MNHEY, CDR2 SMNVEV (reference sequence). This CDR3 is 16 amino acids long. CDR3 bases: TGTGCCAGCAGTTCCAGCATTTCCCAGGGGGGGCTGAAAACTTTCTTT. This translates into CASSSSISQGGLKTFF.

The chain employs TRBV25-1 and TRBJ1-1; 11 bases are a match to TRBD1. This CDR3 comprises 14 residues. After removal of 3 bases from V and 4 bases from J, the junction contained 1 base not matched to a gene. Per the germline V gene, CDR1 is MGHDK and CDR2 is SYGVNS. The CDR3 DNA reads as TGTGCCAGCAGTGAGGACAGGGGGCCCACTGAAGCTTTCTTT. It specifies CASSEDRGPTEAFF. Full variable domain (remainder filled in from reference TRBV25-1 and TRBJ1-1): EADIYQTPRYLVIGTGKKITLECSQTMGHDKMYWYQQDPGMELHLIHYSYGVNSTEKGDLSSESTVSRIRTEHFPLTLESARPSHTSQYLCASSEDRGPTEAFFGQGTRLTVV.

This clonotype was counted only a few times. The CDR3 reads CASRPTSASYEQYF. The CDR3 nucleotides are TGTGCCAGCAGGCCAACTAGCGCCTCCTACGAGCAGTACTTC. The chain couples TRBV7-2 to TRBJ2-7; TRBD2 aligns across 7 bases. The junction had 5 bases not matched to a gene; V was cut back by 6 bases and J by 0 bases. This CDR3 is built from 14 residues. In germline, CDR1 is SGHTA, CDR2 FQGNSA. Together with reference TRBV7-2 and TRBJ2-7, the CDR3 gives the full variable domain: GAGVSQSPSNKVTEKGKDVELRCDPISGHTALYWYRQSLGQGLEFLIYFQGNSAPDKSGLPSDRFSAERTGGSVSTLTIQRTQQEDSAVYLCASRPTSASYEQYFGPGTRLTVT.

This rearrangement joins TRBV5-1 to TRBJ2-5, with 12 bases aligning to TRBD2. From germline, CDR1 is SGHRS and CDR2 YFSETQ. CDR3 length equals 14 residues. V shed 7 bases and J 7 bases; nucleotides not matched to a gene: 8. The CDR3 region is CASGPSGGVPTQYF. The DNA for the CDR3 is TGCGCCAGCGGACCTAGCGGGGGGGTCCCGACCCAGTACTTC.

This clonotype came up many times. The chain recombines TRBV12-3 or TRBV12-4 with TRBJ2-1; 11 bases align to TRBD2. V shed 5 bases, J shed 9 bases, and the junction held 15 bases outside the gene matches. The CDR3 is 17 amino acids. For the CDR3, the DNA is TGTGCCAGCAGTCTTGGGGAAGGACTAGCGGGTAATGGTGAGCAGTTCTTC. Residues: CASSLGEGLAGNGEQFF.

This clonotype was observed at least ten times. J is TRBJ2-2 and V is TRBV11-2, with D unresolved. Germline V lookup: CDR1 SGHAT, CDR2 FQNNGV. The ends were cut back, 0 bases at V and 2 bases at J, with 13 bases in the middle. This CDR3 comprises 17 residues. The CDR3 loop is CASSLELTTINTGELFF. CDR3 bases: TGTGCCAGCAGCTTAGAATTGACAACTATAAACACCGGGGAGCTGTTTTTT.

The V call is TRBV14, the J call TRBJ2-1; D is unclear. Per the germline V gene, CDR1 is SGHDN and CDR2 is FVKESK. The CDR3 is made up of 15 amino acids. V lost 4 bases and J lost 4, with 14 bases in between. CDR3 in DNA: TGTGCCAGCAGCCGGATTAGCTCCTTTTACAATGAGCAGTTCTTC. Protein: CASSRISSFYNEQFF.

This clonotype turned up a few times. DNA for the CDR3: TGTGCCACCAAATCCGGACAGGGAAGATATGAGCAGTTCTTC. This sequence encodes CATKSGQGRYEQFF. J is TRBJ2-1 and V is TRBV7-2, with TRBD1 matching over 8 bases. CDR3 length: 14 amino acids. CDR1 SGHTA and CDR2 FQGNSA come from the germline V gene. V was clipped by 10 bases and J by 8 bases; unmatched bases: 13.

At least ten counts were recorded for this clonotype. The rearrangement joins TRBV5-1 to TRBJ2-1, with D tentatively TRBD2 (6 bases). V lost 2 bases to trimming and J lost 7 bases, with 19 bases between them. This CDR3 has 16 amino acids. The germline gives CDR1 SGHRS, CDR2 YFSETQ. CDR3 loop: CASSLFGGELLNEQFF. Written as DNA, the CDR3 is TGCGCCAGCAGCTTATTTGGAGGGGAACTCTTGAATGAGCAGTTCTTC.

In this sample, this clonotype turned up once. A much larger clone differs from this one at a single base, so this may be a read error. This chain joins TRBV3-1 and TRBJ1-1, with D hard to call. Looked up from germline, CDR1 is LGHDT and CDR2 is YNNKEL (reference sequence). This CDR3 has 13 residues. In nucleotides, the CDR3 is TGTGCCAGCAGCCAAGGGGCGAACACTGAAGATTTCTTT. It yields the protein CASSQGANTEDFF.

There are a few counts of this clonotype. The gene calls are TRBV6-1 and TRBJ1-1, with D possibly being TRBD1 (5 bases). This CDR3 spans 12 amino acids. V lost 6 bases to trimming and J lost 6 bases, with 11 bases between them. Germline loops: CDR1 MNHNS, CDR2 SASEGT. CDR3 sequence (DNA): TGTGCCAGCAGGAGGGACGTCGCTGAAGCTTTCTTT. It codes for CASRRDVAEAFF.

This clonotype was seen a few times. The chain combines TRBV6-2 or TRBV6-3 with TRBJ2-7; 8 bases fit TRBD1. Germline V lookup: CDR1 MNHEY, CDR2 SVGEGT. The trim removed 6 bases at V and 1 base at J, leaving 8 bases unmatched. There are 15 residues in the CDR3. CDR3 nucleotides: TGTGCCAGCAGATACGGGACAGGAAGATCCTACGAGCAGTACTTC. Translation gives CASRYGTGRSYEQYF.

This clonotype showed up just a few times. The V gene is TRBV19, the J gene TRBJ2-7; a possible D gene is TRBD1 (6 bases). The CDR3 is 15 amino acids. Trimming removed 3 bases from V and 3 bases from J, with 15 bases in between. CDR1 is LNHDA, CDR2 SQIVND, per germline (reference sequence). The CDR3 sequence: CASSMSGTIHYEQYF. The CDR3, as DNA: TGTGCCAGTAGTATGTCCGGGACAATTCACTACGAGCAGTACTTC.

The CDR3 spells CSARGQQSSSYNEQFF. The CDR3 nucleotides read TGCAGTGCTAGAGGTCAGCAATCGAGCTCCTACAATGAGCAGTTCTTC. This chain uses TRBV20-1 with TRBJ2-1; D is ambiguous. This CDR3 has 16 residues. Germline lookup yields CDR1 DFQATT and CDR2 SNEGSKA (reference sequence). V was cut by 1 base and J by 0 bases, with 13 bases left in between.

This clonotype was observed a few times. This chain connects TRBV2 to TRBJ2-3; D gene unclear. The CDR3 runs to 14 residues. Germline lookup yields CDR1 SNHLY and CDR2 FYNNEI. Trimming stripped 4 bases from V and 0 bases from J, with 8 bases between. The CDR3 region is CASSGASSTDTQYF. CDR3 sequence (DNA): TGTGCCAGCAGTGGGGCCTCTAGCACAGATACGCAGTATTTT.

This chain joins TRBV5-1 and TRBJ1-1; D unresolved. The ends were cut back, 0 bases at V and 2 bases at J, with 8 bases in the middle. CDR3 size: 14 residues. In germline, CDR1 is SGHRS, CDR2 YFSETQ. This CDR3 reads CASSLARLNTEAFF. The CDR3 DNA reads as TGCGCCAGCAGCTTGGCGCGGTTAAACACTGAAGCTTTCTTT. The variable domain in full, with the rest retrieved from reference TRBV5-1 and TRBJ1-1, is KAGVTQTPRYLIKTRGQQVTLSCSPISGHRSVSWYQQTPGQGLQFLFEYFSETQRNKGNFPGRFSGRQFSNSRSEMNVSTLELGDSALYLCASSLARLNTEAFFGQGTRLTVV.

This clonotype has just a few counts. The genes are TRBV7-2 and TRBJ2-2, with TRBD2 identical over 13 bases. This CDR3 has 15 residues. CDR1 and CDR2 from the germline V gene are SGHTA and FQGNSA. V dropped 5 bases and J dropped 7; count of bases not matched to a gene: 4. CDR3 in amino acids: CASSTGLAGHGELFF. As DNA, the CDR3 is TGTGCCAGCAGCACGGGACTAGCGGGACACGGGGAGCTGTTTTTT.

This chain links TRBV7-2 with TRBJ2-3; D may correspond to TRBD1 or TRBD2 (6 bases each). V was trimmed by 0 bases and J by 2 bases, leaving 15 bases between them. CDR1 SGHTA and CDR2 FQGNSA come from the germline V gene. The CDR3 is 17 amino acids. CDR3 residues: CASSLARGDWTTDTQYF. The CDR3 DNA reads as TGTGCCAGCAGCTTAGCAAGGGGGGATTGGACCACAGATACGCAGTATTTT.

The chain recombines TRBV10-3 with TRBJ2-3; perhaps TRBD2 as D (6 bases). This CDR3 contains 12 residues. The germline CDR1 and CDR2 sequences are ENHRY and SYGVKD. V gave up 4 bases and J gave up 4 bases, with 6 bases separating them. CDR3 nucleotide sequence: TGTGCCATCAGTGGGGGGGCAGATACGCAGTATTTT. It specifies CAISGGADTQYF.